What follows describes a single TCR beta chain. Its antigen remains unknown. PBMCs numbering at least 7 million were isolated per sample. The sample originates from a study of blood T cells in healthy people across ages. PCR was performed a second time for about 7 to 12 cycles using a sample-barcoded 5' primer and a J-beta primer mix. Each cDNA molecule received a tag from a template-switch adaptor that had 12 random nucleotides. TCRdb re-called the 5' RACE reads with MiXCR, one entry per CDR3 protein. The sample includes around 780,000 distinct CDR3 sequences, more than 50% of them seen just once. Study outcomes and limitations: The long-lived group displayed more naive CD4+ cells, plus higher diversity, than the aged donors did. A roughly linear age-dependent decrease characterized TCR beta diversity per million T cells.

Trimming took 6 bases from V and 0 from J, leaving 10 bases between them. CDR3 length equals 13 residues. The germline V gene encodes CDR1 DFQATT and CDR2 SNEGSKA (reference sequence). The receptor was isolated from a man aged 40-49 years in good health. The sample comprised blood. This sequence joins TRBV20-1 and TRBJ2-3; D is undetermined. In nucleotides, the CDR3 is TGCAGTGCCCCGATCACTAGCACAGATACGCAGTATTTT. Translation gives CSAPITSTDTQYF.